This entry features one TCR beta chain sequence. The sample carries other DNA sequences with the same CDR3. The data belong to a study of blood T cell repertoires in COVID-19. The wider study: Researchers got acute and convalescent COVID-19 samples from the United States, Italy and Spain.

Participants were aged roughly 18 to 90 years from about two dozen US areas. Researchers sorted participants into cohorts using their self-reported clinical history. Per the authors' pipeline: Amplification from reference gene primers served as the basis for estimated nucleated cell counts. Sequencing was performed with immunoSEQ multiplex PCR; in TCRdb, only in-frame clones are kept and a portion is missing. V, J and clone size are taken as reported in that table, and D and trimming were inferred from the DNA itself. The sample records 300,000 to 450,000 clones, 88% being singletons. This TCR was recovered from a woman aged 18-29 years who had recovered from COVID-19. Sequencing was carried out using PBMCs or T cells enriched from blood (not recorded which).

This chain's CDR3 is CASSLVGDTEAFF. The CDR3 DNA sequence: TGCGCCAGCAGCTTGGTCGGAGACACTGAAGCTTTCTTT. The gene calls are TRBV5-1 and TRBJ1-1; no reliable D call. V shed 0 bases and J shed 3 bases, with 6 bases lying between them. The CDR3 consists of 13 residues. Germline V gives CDR1 SGHRS, CDR2 YFSETQ.